The present TCR beta chain was sequenced within a study of T cells expressing NK-cell markers. After re-calling the 5' RACE reads, TCRdb lists one entry per CDR3 protein, DNA absent. The table lists 300,000 to 500,000 distinct CDR3 sequences. The CDR3 sequence is 14 residues long. In germline, CDR1 is LNHNV, CDR2 YYDKDF (reference sequence). The chain has TRBV15 and TRBJ1-2. Sequencing used blood T cells: a sorted CD56 or NKG2C T cell subset, CD4+ or CD8+ T cells, or bulk PBMC T cells (not recorded which). The TCR originated in a woman in her 50s in good health. The CDR3 protein is CATSRGGVDYGYTF.